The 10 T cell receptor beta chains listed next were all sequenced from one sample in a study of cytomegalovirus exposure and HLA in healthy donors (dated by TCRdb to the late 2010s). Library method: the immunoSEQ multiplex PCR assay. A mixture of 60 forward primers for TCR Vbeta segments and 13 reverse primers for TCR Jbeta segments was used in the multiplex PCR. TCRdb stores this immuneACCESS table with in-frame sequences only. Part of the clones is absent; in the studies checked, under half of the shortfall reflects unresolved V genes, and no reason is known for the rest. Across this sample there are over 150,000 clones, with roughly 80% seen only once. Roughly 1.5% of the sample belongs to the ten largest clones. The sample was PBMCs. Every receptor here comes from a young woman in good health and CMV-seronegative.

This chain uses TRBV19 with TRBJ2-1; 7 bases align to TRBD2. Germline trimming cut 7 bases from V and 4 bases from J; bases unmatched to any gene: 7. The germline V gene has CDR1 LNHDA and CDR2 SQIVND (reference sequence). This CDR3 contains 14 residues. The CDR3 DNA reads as TGTGCCAGTATAGCGGCGGGAGTGTACAATGAGCAGTTCTTC. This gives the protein CASIAAGVYNEQFF.

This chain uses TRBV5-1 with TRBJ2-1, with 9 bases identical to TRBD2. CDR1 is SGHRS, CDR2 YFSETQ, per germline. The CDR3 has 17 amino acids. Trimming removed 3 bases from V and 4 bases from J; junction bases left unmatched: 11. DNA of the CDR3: TGCGCCAGCAGCTCTGATAGCGGGGGAGGGGTGTACAATGAGCAGTTCTTC. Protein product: CASSSDSGGGVYNEQFF.

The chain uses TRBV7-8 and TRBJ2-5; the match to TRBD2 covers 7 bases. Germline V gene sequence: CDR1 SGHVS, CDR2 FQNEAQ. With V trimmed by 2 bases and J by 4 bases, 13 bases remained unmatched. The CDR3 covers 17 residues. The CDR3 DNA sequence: TGTGCCAGCAGCTTATTTTACAGCGGGGTGGAGACAGAGACCCAGTACTTC. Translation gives CASSLFYSGVETETQYF. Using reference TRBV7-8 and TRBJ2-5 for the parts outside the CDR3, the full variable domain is GAGVSQSPRYKVAKRGQDVALRCDPISGHVSLFWYQQALGQGPEFLTYFQNEAQLDKSGLPSDRFFAERPEGSVSTLKIQRTQQEDSAVYLCASSLFYSGVETETQYFGPGTRLLVL.

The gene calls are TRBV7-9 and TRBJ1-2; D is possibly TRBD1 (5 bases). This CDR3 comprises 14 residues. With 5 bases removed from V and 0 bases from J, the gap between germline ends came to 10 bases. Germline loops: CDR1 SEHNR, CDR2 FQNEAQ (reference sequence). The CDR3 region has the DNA TGTGCCAGCAGCCCAGGGTTAGCTAACTATGGCTACACCTTC. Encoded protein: CASSPGLANYGYTF.

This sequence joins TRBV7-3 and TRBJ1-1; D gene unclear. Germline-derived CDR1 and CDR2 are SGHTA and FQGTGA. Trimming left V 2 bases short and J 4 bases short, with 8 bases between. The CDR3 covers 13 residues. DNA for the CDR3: TGTGCCAGCAGCTTAGGGGAGGGCACTGAAGCTTTCTTT. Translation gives CASSLGEGTEAFF.

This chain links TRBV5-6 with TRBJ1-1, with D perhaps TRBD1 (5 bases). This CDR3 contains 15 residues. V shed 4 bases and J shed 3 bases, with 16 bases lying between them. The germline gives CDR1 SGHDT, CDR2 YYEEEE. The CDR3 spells CASSPGHRWDTEAFF. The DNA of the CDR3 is TGTGCCAGCAGCCCCGGACACCGGTGGGACACTGAAGCTTTCTTT.

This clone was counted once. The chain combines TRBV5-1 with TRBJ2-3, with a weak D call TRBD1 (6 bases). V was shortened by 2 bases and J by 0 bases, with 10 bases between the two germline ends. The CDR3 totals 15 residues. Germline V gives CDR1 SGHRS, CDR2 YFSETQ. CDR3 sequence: CASSLATGSTDTQYF. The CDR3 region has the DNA TGCGCCAGCAGCTTAGCGACAGGAAGCACAGATACGCAGTATTTT.

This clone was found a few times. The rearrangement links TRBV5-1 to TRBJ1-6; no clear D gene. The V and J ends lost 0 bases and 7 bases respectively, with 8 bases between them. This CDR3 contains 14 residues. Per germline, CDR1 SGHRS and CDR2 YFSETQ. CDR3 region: CASSLGLNNSPLHF. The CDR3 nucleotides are TGCGCCAGCAGCTTGGGACTGAACAATTCACCCCTCCACTTT. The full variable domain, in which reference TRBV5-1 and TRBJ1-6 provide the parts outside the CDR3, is KAGVTQTPRYLIKTRGQQVTLSCSPISGHRSVSWYQQTPGQGLQFLFEYFSETQRNKGNFPGRFSGRQFSNSRSEMNVSTLELGDSALYLCASSLGLNNSPLHFGNGTRLTVT.

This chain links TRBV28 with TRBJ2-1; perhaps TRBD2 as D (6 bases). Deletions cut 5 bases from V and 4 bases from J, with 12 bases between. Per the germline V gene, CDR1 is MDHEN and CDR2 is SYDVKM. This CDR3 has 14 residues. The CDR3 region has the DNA TGTGCCAGCAGTCTCCGGGACTTTTACAATGAGCAGTTCTTC. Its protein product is CASSLRDFYNEQFF.

CDR3 residues: CASSLQGKSSYNEQFF. The CDR3 coding sequence is TGTGCCAGCTCACTACAGGGGAAGAGCTCCTACAATGAGCAGTTCTTC. The genes are TRBV18 and TRBJ2-1, with TRBD1 matching over 7 bases. Germline CDR1 is KGHSH and CDR2 is LQKENI. The CDR3 runs to 16 residues. V dropped 4 bases and J dropped 0; count of bases not matched to a gene: 6.